This record looks at one TCR beta chain sequence and its context. What it binds is not known. These data originate in a study of cytomegalovirus exposure and HLA in healthy donors. Study results and caveats: The classifier, whose performance was assessed in both the original and validation cohorts, reportedly diagnosed cytomegalovirus status with high specificity and sensitivity.

PCR amplification relied on 60 Vbeta primers (plus 13 Jbeta primers). The data were produced by immunoSEQ multiplex PCR, yet TCRdb's version contains in-frame clones alone and is incomplete. The sample lists approximately 240,000 clones, 77% occurring once. Trimming removed 2 bases at V and 3 bases at J, with 7 bases between. CDR1 is MNHNS, CDR2 SASEGT, per germline. This CDR3 region has 13 residues. This sequence was found in a woman aged 60 to 75 in good health and CMV-seropositive. Sequencing used PBMCs. The genes are TRBV6-1 and TRBJ1-1; the D gene is possibly TRBD1 (6 bases). The CDR3 region is CASSEYRDTEAFF. The CDR3 DNA reads TGTGCCAGCAGTGAATACAGGGACACTGAAGCTTTCTTT.